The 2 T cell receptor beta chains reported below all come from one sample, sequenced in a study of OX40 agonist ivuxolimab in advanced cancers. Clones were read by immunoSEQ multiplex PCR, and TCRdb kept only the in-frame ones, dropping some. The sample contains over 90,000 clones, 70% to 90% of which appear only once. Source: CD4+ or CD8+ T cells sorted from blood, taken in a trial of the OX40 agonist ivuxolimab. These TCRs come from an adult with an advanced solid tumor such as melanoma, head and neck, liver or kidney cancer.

The CDR3 DNA reads TGCGCCAGCAGCCATACCCCGGGACGGATCTACGAGCAGTACTTC. It translates to CASSHTPGRIYEQYF. The J gene is TRBJ2-7, the V gene TRBV4-1; D may correspond to TRBD1 or TRBD2 (5 bases each). The CDR3 sequence is 15 residues long. Germline assignment: CDR1 MGHRA and CDR2 YSYEKL. Between the trimmed V and J ends, which lost 3 bases and 3 bases, there was a span of 15 bases.

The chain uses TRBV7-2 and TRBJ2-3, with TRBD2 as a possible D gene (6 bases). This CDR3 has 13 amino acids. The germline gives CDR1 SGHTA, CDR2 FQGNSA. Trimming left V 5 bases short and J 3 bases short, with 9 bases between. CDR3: CASSPTSTDTQYF. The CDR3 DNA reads TGTGCCAGCAGCCCGACTAGTACAGATACGCAGTATTTT.